Below, 14 T cell receptor beta chains from the same sample are listed, as sequenced in a study of shared clonotypes between healthy human individuals. Assay: immunoSEQ multiplex PCR; the TCRdb copy retains only in-frame clones and omits some. The table lists about 1.5 million clones, around 98% of them singletons. The material sequenced was naive CD4+ T cells sorted from blood. Documented subset: CD45RA+ positively selected. Source of these receptors: a man under 40 in good health.

This chain connects TRBV2 to TRBJ2-6, with no clear D. Per germline, CDR1 SNHLY and CDR2 FYNNEI. Trimming pared 7 bases from V and 6 bases from J, leaving 13 bases between. This CDR3 spans 14 amino acids. CDR3 amino acids: CASTDPGSANVLTF. The CDR3 DNA reads as TGTGCCAGCACGGACCCGGGTTCGGCCAACGTCCTGACTTTC.

V and J are TRBV25-1 and TRBJ2-2; the match to TRBD1 covers 8 bases. This CDR3 is built from 15 residues. The junction had 10 bases not matched to a gene; V was cut back by 6 bases and J by 7 bases. In germline, CDR1 is MGHDK, CDR2 SYGVNS. CDR3 region: CASSSGTGSIGELFF. For the CDR3, the DNA is TGTGCCAGCAGCTCCGGGACAGGATCGATCGGGGAGCTGTTTTTT.

This chain connects TRBV4-3 to TRBJ2-6; TRBD1 matches at 10 bases. Trimming cost V 0 bases and J 1 base; bases outside gene matches: 9. The CDR3 is 20 amino acids. Germline CDR1 reads LGHNA; CDR2 reads YSLEER. CDR3 region: CASSQDLGQGVSSGANVLTF. The DNA for the CDR3 is TGCGCCAGCAGCCAAGATCTAGGACAGGGGGTTTCTTCTGGGGCCAACGTCCTGACTTTC.

The chain links TRBV7-3 to TRBJ2-1; weak D call: TRBD2 (5 bases). Germline CDR1 SGHTA, CDR2 FQGTGA. Between the trimmed V and J ends, which lost 1 base and 8 bases, there was a span of 9 bases. The CDR3 runs 13 residues. The DNA for the CDR3 is TGTGCCAGCAGCTTAAACACAGCGGATGAGCAGTTCTTC. This gives the protein CASSLNTADEQFF.

V usage is TRBV7-8 and J usage is TRBJ2-7; 12 bases align to TRBD2. J gave up 6 bases and V 6 bases, and 9 bases lay outside the gene matches. The CDR3 length is 15 residues. Germline assignment: CDR1 SGHVS and CDR2 FQNEAQ. In DNA form, the CDR3 reads TGTGCCAGCAGACCGCTAGCGGGAGGGCCGGTCGAGCAGTACTTC. The encoded protein is CASRPLAGGPVEQYF.

J is TRBJ1-3 and V is TRBV28; D uncertain. The V gene's germline CDR1 is MDHEN and CDR2 SYDVKM. This CDR3 has 14 amino acids. V was shortened by 6 bases and J by 8 bases, with 17 bases between the two germline ends. DNA for the CDR3: TGTGCCAGCAGCCAAGTTCTGGGTCGCTACACCATATATTTT. It encodes CASSQVLGRYTIYF.

This chain joins TRBV7-6 and TRBJ2-1, with TRBD2 matching 8 bases. Germline trimming cut 2 bases from V and 7 bases from J; bases unmatched to any gene: 10. This CDR3 has 16 residues. In germline, CDR1 is SGHVS, CDR2 FNYEAQ. The CDR3 region has the DNA TGTGCCAGCAGCTTATATGGCGGGAAGCGGGGGAATGAGCAGTTCTTC. It encodes CASSLYGGKRGNEQFF.

This clone was recorded a few times. The rearrangement uses TRBV4-2 and TRBJ2-2; no firm D call. V lost 6 bases and J lost 2, with 7 bases in between. Germline-derived CDR1 and CDR2 are LGHNA and YNFKEQ. The CDR3 is made up of 13 amino acids. Here the CDR3 DNA reads TGTGCCAGCAGACAAACCAACACCGGGGAGCTGTTTTTT. Translation: CASRQTNTGELFF.

This chain links TRBV11-2 with TRBJ2-7; 7 bases are shared with TRBD2. CDR1 and CDR2 from the germline V gene are SGHAT and FQNNGV. V lost 1 base and J lost 4; bases outside the gene matches: 7. The CDR3 length is 15 residues. CDR3 DNA sequence: TGTGCCAGCAGCTTAGGTCTAGCGGAGGGGTACGAGCAGTACTTC. Its protein is CASSLGLAEGYEQYF.

The chain carries TRBV28 and TRBJ2-2; tentatively, D is TRBD1 or TRBD2 (6 bases each). Trimming left V 3 bases short and J 0 bases short, with 8 bases between. Per germline, CDR1 MDHEN and CDR2 SYDVKM. CDR3 size: 15 residues. The CDR3 region has the DNA TGTGCCAGCAGTTTCGGGGGCGCGAACACCGGGGAGCTGTTTTTT. It translates to CASSFGGANTGELFF.

The chain has TRBV18 and TRBJ1-5; D gene ambiguous. Germline V gene lookup returns CDR1 KGHSH and CDR2 LQKENI. This CDR3 comprises 12 residues. V shed 3 bases and J shed 9 bases, with 9 bases lying between them. The CDR3 DNA sequence: TGTGCCAGCTCACCCCCCCCGCGGCCCCAGCATTTT. Translation: CASSPPPRPQHF.

The gene calls are TRBV6-6 and TRBJ2-1; TRBD1 aligns across 7 bases. The V and J ends lost 6 bases and 6 bases, in that order; junction bases with no gene match: 5. CDR1 MNHNY and CDR2 SVGAGI come from the germline V gene (reference sequence). The CDR3 sequence is 13 residues long. CDR3 sequence: CASRPRQGNEQFF. The CDR3 nucleotides are TGTGCCAGCAGACCTAGACAGGGCAATGAGCAGTTCTTC.

The rearrangement uses TRBV12-5 and TRBJ2-3; TRBD1 matches at 10 bases. The CDR3 consists of 15 residues. The V gene's germline CDR1 is LGHNT and CDR2 FRNRAP. The V and J ends lost 3 bases and 2 bases, in that order; junction bases with no gene match: 2. The CDR3: CASGFGTGDTDTQYF. CDR3 nucleotides: TGTGCTAGTGGTTTCGGGACAGGGGACACAGATACGCAGTATTTT.

Remarks on this clone: The junction differs from germline at one of its ends, possibly a read error. This chain links TRBV9 with TRBJ2-1; D gene uncertain. The CDR3 has 13 residues. The germline gives CDR1 SGDLS, CDR2 YYNGEE. CDR3 sequence reads: CASSVRSFNEQFF. As DNA, the CDR3 is TGTGCCAGCAGCGTTCGCTCCTTCAATGAGCAGTTCTTC.